The source of this TCR beta chain is a study of control samples from healthy donors and cancer patients. The table came from immunoSEQ multiplex PCR; TCRdb's copy has only in-frame clones and leaves some out. The sample holds roughly 150,000 clones, about 93% seen once. The CDR3 is made up of 19 amino acids. V lost 4 bases and J lost 1, with 20 bases in between. Looked up from germline, CDR1 is MNHNS and CDR2 is SASEGT. This chain joins TRBV6-1 and TRBJ2-6, with a possible D match to TRBD1 (5 bases). This receptor was taken from a man aged 45-65 years in good health. Sequencing was carried out using blood. DNA of the CDR3: TGTGCCAGCAGTGGAGCACAGGTGATATACACATCTGGGGCCAACGTCCTGACTTTC. Translation gives CASSGAQVIYTSGANVLTF.